A selection of T cell receptor beta chains follows, all from one sample in a study of CD8 T cells in Susac syndrome. In TCRdb, the immunoSEQ multiplex PCR reads were re-called with MiXCR into one record per CDR3 protein. There are approximately 160,000 distinct CDR3 sequences in the sample; roughly 93% occur only once, and 0.13% lies in the top ten. The sequenced sample consisted of CD4+ T cells from PBMCs. These receptors originate from a human donor in good health. The CDR3 runs from the conserved cysteine through the conserved F or W. A D gene is named only where the DNA matches it firmly. Not all rows give a size; the values are once, few, many and, for expanded clones, a class.

d_call j_call clone_size v_call cdr3_aa cdr3_nt
TRBD2 TRBJ2-5 NA TRBV24-1 CATSDNGAGGQETQYF TGTGCCACCAGTGATAACGGAGCGGGGGGGCAAGAGACCCAGTACTTC
NA TRBJ1-6 NA TRBV7-8 CASSLGSGLTNSPLHF TGTGCCAGCAGCTTAGGTTCGGGCTTGACTAATTCACCCCTCCACTTT
NA TRBJ1-5 NA TRBV18 CASSPRSGFSNQPQHF TGTGCCAGCTCACCAAGATCTGGGTTTAGCAATCAGCCCCAGCATTTT
NA TRBJ2-1 NA TRBV7-2 CASSLTPSGVFF TGTGCCAGCAGCTTAACGCCCTCAGGGGTGTTCTTC
NA TRBJ2-7 NA TRBV6-1 CASTRIEFNHLSYEQYF TGTGCCAGCACCCGGATAGAGTTCAATCACTTGAGCTACGAGCAGTACTTC
TRBD1 TRBJ2-2 NA TRBV3-1 CASRPRGRTGELFF TGTGCCAGCAGACCGAGGGGGCGAACCGGGGAGCTGTTTTTT
NA TRBJ2-6 NA TRBV12-3/TRBV12-4 CASSSRDGVAGANVLTF TGTGCCAGCAGTTCCCGGGACGGCGTTGCGGGGGCCAACGTCCTGACTTTC
NA TRBJ1-3 NA TRBV7-3 CASSFGPFRSGNTIYF TGTGCCAGCAGCTTCGGGCCCTTTAGGTCTGGAAACACCATATATTTT
NA TRBJ2-5 NA TRBV30 CAWSVDIGETQYF TGTGCCTGGAGTGTGGACATCGGGGAGACCCAGTACTTC
NA TRBJ1-1 NA TRBV5-1 CASTDSGDTEAFF TGCGCCAGCACCGATTCGGGGGACACTGAAGCTTTCTTT
NA TRBJ2-2 NA TRBV6-1 CASTRDTGELFF TGTGCCAGCACTCGGGACACCGGGGAGCTGTTTTTT
NA TRBJ2-7 NA TRBV5-1 CASSLQGPNYEQYF TGCGCCAGCAGCTTACAGGGCCCAAACTACGAGCAGTACTTC
NA TRBJ1-2 NA TRBV2 CASSAPRWGEGDYGYTF TGTGCCAGCAGTGCTCCAAGGTGGGGGGAAGGGGACTATGGCTACACCTTC
NA TRBJ1-2 NA TRBV6-1 CASRPTSGTVYYGYTF TGTGCCAGCAGACCTACCTCAGGGACGGTATATTATGGCTACACCTTC
TRBD1 TRBJ2-7 NA TRBV2 CASAWDRGRYEQYF TGTGCCAGCGCTTGGGACAGGGGTAGATACGAGCAGTACTTC
TRBD2 TRBJ2-5 NA TRBV3-1 CASSQRLAAQETQYF TGTGCCAGCAGCCAAAGACTAGCAGCCCAAGAGACCCAGTACTTC
NA TRBJ1-2 NA TRBV7-3 CASSPGQNYGYTF TGTGCCAGCAGTCCTGGACAGAACTATGGCTACACCTTC
TRBD1 TRBJ1-5 NA TRBV18 CASSPRTGTYQPQHF TGTGCCAGCTCACCCAGGACAGGTACCTATCAGCCCCAGCATTTT
NA TRBJ1-5 NA TRBV23-1 CASTPFGILNQPQHF TGCGCCAGCACCCCATTCGGGATACTCAATCAGCCCCAGCATTTT
TRBD2 TRBJ2-1 NA TRBV11-1 CASSFSSGNEQFF TGTGCCAGCAGCTTTTCTAGCGGCAATGAGCAGTTCTTC
NA TRBJ2-3 NA TRBV5-1 CASSLADPTDTQFF TGCGCCAGCAGCTTGGCGGACCCCACAGATACGCAGTTTTTT
NA TRBJ1-1 NA TRBV19 CATGTAGREAFF TGTGCCACCGGGACTGCGGGTCGTGAAGCTTTCTTT
NA TRBJ1-2 NA TRBV29-1 CSVDSSFRGYTF TGCAGCGTTGATAGCAGCTTTCGTGGCTACACCTTC
NA TRBJ1-1 few TRBV18 CASSPGMNTEAFF TGTGCCAGCTCACCAGGAATGAACACTGAAGCTTTCTTT
NA TRBJ1-1 once TRBV20-1 CSADGVANTEAFF TGCAGTGCCGATGGGGTGGCTAACACTGAAGCTTTCTTT
NA TRBJ1-4 NA TRBV7-3 CASSFGANEKLFF TGTGCCAGCAGCTTCGGGGCGAATGAAAAACTGTTTTTT
TRBD1 TRBJ1-2 NA TRBV20-1 CSAGTGAGYTF TGCAGTGCAGGGACAGGGGCTGGCTACACCTTC
NA TRBJ1-2 NA TRBV4-1 CASSQGRGRGSYGYTF TGCGCCAGCAGCCAAGGTCGGGGGCGCGGTAGCTATGGCTACACCTTC
TRBD1 TRBJ2-7 few TRBV2 CASSGQQGKQYF TGTGCCAGCAGTGGGCAACAGGGGAAGCAGTACTTC
TRBD1 TRBJ1-5 NA TRBV20-1 CSARGGQGANQPQHF TGCAGTGCTAGAGGGGGGCAGGGGGCGAATCAGCCCCAGCATTTT
NA TRBJ2-7 once TRBV19 CASSERGPAYEQYF TGTGCCAGTAGTGAAAGGGGCCCTGCCTACGAGCAGTACTTC
NA TRBJ2-4 NA TRBV29-1 CSGIRDTAKNIQYF TGCAGCGGAATCAGGGATACGGCCAAAAACATTCAGTACTTC
TRBD2 TRBJ2-3 NA TRBV20-1 CSTSDGGTSTDTQYF TGCAGTACCTCCGACGGGGGGACTAGCACAGATACGCAGTATTTT
NA TRBJ1-1 NA TRBV23-1 CASSPRVLYTEAFF TGCGCCAGCAGTCCGAGGGTACTGTACACTGAAGCTTTCTTT
TRBD1 TRBJ2-1 NA TRBV7-3 CASSSQGANFNEQFF TGTGCCAGCAGCTCGCAGGGGGCGAATTTCAATGAGCAGTTCTTC
TRBD1 TRBJ1-5 NA TRBV7-9 CASSGTVHNEPQHF TGTGCCAGCAGCGGGACAGTACACAATGAGCCCCAGCATTTT
NA TRBJ1-2 NA TRBV4-1 CASSQEGQGAGSYYGYTF TGCGCCAGCAGCCAAGAGGGCCAAGGAGCAGGGAGCTACTATGGCTACACCTTC
NA TRBJ2-1 NA TRBV18 CASSPPAIDEQFF TGTGCCAGCTCACCACCTGCGATAGATGAGCAGTTCTTC
NA TRBJ2-7 NA TRBV30 CAWRSGGGFYEQYF TGTGCCTGGAGGTCCGGGGGAGGTTTCTACGAGCAGTACTTC
NA TRBJ1-4 NA TRBV6-5 CASSYSYTTGEKLFF TGTGCCAGCAGTTACTCGTACACCACCGGAGAAAAACTGTTTTTT
NA TRBJ2-2 NA TRBV2 CASSQGSGSTGELFF TGTGCCAGCAGCCAAGGGTCAGGGAGCACCGGGGAGCTGTTTTTT